The clone carrying this T cell receptor (beta chain) was observed a few times. These data originate in a study of TIL therapy for anti-PD-1-resistant metastatic lung cancer. This was the immunoSEQ v3 assay. Profiled with immunoSEQ multiplex PCR; TCRdb holds only in-frame clones, not every one. The sample consists of tens of thousands of clones, around 63% of them appearing once. Time point meaning: pre-treatment sample, taken before nivolumab and TIL therapy. The V end lost 4 bases, the J end lost 0 bases, and 12 bases lay between the germline ends. The CDR3 totals 15 residues. The germline CDR1 and CDR2 sequences are MDHEN and SYDVKM.

The clonotype was recovered from a person between 30 and 80 years old with non-small cell lung cancer. The J gene is TRBJ1-1, the V gene TRBV28, with no clear D. This material consisted of blood, taken at baseline. CDR3 nucleotide sequence: TGTGCCAGCAGTTCCTCCTTGAGCATGAACACTGAAGCTTTCTTT. Translation: CASSSSLSMNTEAFF.